This T cell receptor (beta chain) was captured by sequencing in a study of blood T cells in healthy people across ages. Study in general: Researchers report that template switching captured about one barcoded beta molecule per two T cells.

Per the germline V gene, CDR1 is LNHDA and CDR2 is SQIVND (reference sequence). The CDR3 sequence is 14 residues long. V was clipped by 6 bases and J by 3 bases, with 13 bases between them. A second roughly 6 to 11 cycle PCR used barcoded and J-beta primers. TCRdb reanalysed the 5' RACE reads using MiXCR and keeps one entry per CDR3 protein. The sample lists hundreds of thousands of distinct CDR3 sequences; approximately 65% were seen once. The sample comprised blood. V usage is TRBV19 and J usage is TRBJ2-3; D might be TRBD2 (5 bases). The sequence was collected from a man aged 30 to 45 in good health. The CDR3 loop is CASRREIGTDTQYF. The CDR3 DNA sequence: TGTGCCAGTAGGAGGGAGATTGGGACAGATACGCAGTATTTT. The full variable domain, rest sourced from reference TRBV19 and TRBJ2-3, is DGGITQSPKYLFRKEGQNVTLSCEQNLNHDAMYWYRQDPGQGLRLIYYSQIVNDFQKGDIAEGYSVSREKKESFPLTVTSAQKNPTAFYLCASRREIGTDTQYFGPGTRLTVL.